The 25 T cell receptor beta chains below were found in one sample sequenced in a study of cytomegalovirus exposure and HLA in healthy donors. The PCR ran on 60 Vbeta and 13 Jbeta primers. Produced via immunoSEQ multiplex PCR; TCRdb's table is partial and in-frame only. Of under 150,000 clones in the sample, about 80% were seen once. The source material was PBMCs. All receptors derive from a woman aged 45-59 years in good health and CMV-seronegative.

As DNA, the CDR3 is TGCAGCGTTGAATGGGGTGAGGGCACCGGGGAGCTGTTTTTT. Amino acids: CSVEWGEGTGELFF. V and J are TRBV29-1 and TRBJ2-2; tentatively, D is TRBD2 (5 bases). The CDR3 extends over 14 amino acids. Germline-derived CDR1 and CDR2 are SQVTM and ANQGSEA. The V end was cut by 2 bases, the J end by 4 bases, with 11 bases between.

The V call is TRBV4-1, the J call TRBJ2-1, with 7 positions matching TRBD2. With V trimmed by 3 bases and J by 4 bases, 9 bases remained unmatched. CDR1 is MGHRA, CDR2 YSYEKL, per germline. The CDR3 contains 16 residues. The CDR3 nucleotides read TGCGCCAGCAGCCAGGAACGGGCGGGAGATTACAATGAGCAGTTCTTC. Its translation is CASSQERAGDYNEQFF.

This clone was seen more than once but under ten times. The gene calls are TRBV28 and TRBJ2-2; D is possibly TRBD1 (5 bases). CDR1 and CDR2 (germline): MDHEN, SYDVKM. CDR3 length: 19 residues. V was pared by 6 bases and J by 0 bases, with 23 bases between. This CDR3 is CASSATPLMWGSNTGELFF. The CDR3, as DNA: TGTGCCAGCAGCGCTACCCCCCTTATGTGGGGCTCGAACACCGGGGAGCTGTTTTTT.

The chain uses TRBV6-5 and TRBJ2-1; TRBD2 agrees at 9 bases. Looked up from germline, CDR1 is MNHEY and CDR2 is SVGAGI. The CDR3 contains 15 residues. Losses at the gene ends were 2 bases for V and 10 bases for J; bases not matched to a gene: 9. The CDR3 nucleotides are TGTGCCAGCAGTTACCGGGCTAGCGGGATCGGCGAGCAGTTCTTC. Protein sequence: CASSYRASGIGEQFF.

CDR3 loop: CASSLYTGIKNIQYF. The DNA for the CDR3 is TGTGCCAGCAGTTTATATACAGGGATCAAAAACATTCAGTACTTC. V gene TRBV27 combines with J gene TRBJ2-4, with D perhaps matching TRBD1 (6 bases). CDR1 is MNHEY and CDR2 is SMNVEV in the germline V gene (reference sequence). V dropped 1 base and J dropped 3 bases, with 10 bases sitting between them. This CDR3 region has 15 residues.

The chain couples TRBV27 to TRBJ2-7, with 8 bases matching TRBD1. Losses at the gene ends were 5 bases for V and 0 bases for J; bases not matched to a gene: 6. This CDR3 has 15 residues. From germline, CDR1 is MNHEY and CDR2 SMNVEV (reference sequence). CDR3 nucleotides: TGTGCCAGCAGTGCCCGCGGACAGGGCTCCTACGAGCAGTACTTC. Translation gives CASSARGQGSYEQYF.

This chain links TRBV6-9 with TRBJ2-5; TRBD2 aligns across 14 bases. J gave up 7 bases and V 0 bases, and 19 bases lay outside the gene matches. This CDR3 region has 21 residues. Germline loops: CDR1 MNHGY, CDR2 SVAAGI. For the CDR3, the DNA is TGTGCCAGCAGTTATTCGAGAGCCCGAGGGACTAGCGGGAGTGGGGGGGGGACCCAGTACTTC. It yields the protein CASSYSRARGTSGSGGGTQYF.

The genes are TRBV29-1 and TRBJ2-3; 7 nucleotides align to TRBD2. CDR3 length: 18 amino acids. In germline, CDR1 is SQVTM, CDR2 ANQGSEA. V was clipped by 6 bases and J by 2 bases; unmatched bases: 20. The CDR3 DNA is TGCAGCGTGGCCCCTACGACTTTTGGGGGAGGGATCACAGATACGCAGTATTTT. Translating it yields CSVAPTTFGGGITDTQYF.

V usage is TRBV7-2 and J usage is TRBJ2-5; no firm D call. This CDR3 region has 13 residues. Germline CDR1 reads SGHTA; CDR2 reads FQGNSA. The V gene lost 2 bases and the J gene lost 5 bases, with 9 bases spanning the gap. CDR3 sequence (DNA): TGTGCCAGCAGCTTAATGGCTCAGGAGACCCAGTACTTC. This encodes CASSLMAQETQYF.

This clone has more than one count but fewer than ten. The chain recombines TRBV27 with TRBJ2-7; 8 nucleotides match TRBD1. CDR1 is MNHEY, CDR2 SMNVEV, per germline (reference sequence). V was clipped by 5 bases and J by 2 bases; unmatched bases: 8. The CDR3 spans 15 residues. The chain's CDR3 is CASSQGQGLTYEQYV. CDR3 bases: TGTGCCAGCAGTCAAGGACAGGGCCTAACCTACGAGCAGTACGTC.

The J gene is TRBJ1-1, the V gene TRBV2, with a weak D call TRBD1 (6 bases). The CDR3 consists of 12 residues. The ends were cut back, 8 bases at V and 3 bases at J, with 10 bases in the middle. Germline-derived CDR1 and CDR2 are SNHLY and FYNNEI. CDR3 DNA: TGTGCCAGCTCAGGGGTTTACACTGAAGCTTTCTTT. It codes for CASSGVYTEAFF.

This clone was counted once. The V call is TRBV27, the J call TRBJ2-7; 8 bases are a match to TRBD1. The V segment lost 6 bases and the J segment 6 bases; nucleotides outside the gene matches: 10. Looked up from germline, CDR1 is MNHEY and CDR2 is SMNVEV (reference sequence). The CDR3 loop spans 14 amino acids. The CDR3 region is CASRAGGATREQYF. CDR3 DNA: TGTGCCAGCAGGGCAGGGGGCGCCACACGCGAGCAGTACTTC.

The rearrangement links TRBV5-6 to TRBJ1-4, with 10 bases fitting TRBD1. The germline gives CDR1 SGHDT, CDR2 YYEEEE. This CDR3 spans 13 amino acids. V dropped 7 bases and J dropped 8; count of bases not matched to a gene: 5. CDR3 protein: CASQDRGIEKLFF. In DNA form, the CDR3 reads TGTGCCAGCCAGGACAGGGGGATAGAAAAACTGTTTTTT.

V and J are TRBV18 and TRBJ1-5; TRBD1 agrees at 7 bases. Trimming took 3 bases from V and 0 from J; bases not matched to a gene: 8. The V gene's germline CDR1 is KGHSH and CDR2 LQKENI. The CDR3 extends over 17 amino acids. CDR3 nucleotides: TGTGCCAGCTCACCCGGGACAGCAGGTGATAGCAATCAGCCCCAGCATTTT. Protein product: CASSPGTAGDSNQPQHF. Full variable domain (rest looked up from reference TRBV18 and TRBJ1-5): NAGVMQNPRHLVRRRGQEARLRCSPMKGHSHVYWYRQLPEEGLKFMVYLQKENIIDESGMPKERFSAEFPKEGPSILRIQQVVRGDSAAYFCASSPGTAGDSNQPQHFGDGTRLSIL.

This clone was counted only a few times. This chain uses TRBV19 with TRBJ1-1; 8 bases line up with TRBD1. The CDR3 covers 12 residues. The V and J ends lost 3 bases and 7 bases, in that order; junction bases with no gene match: 1. Germline CDR1 and CDR2: LNHDA and SQIVND (reference sequence). The CDR3 reads CASSIGQGEAFF. The CDR3 DNA sequence: TGTGCCAGTAGTATTGGACAGGGTGAAGCTTTCTTT.

The CDR3 here is CASSVFDSSGTVYNEQFF. DNA for the CDR3: TGTGCCAGCAGCGTATTCGACTCTAGCGGGACCGTTTACAATGAGCAGTTCTTC. The chain employs TRBV9 and TRBJ2-1; 9 bases line up with TRBD2. Germline assignment: CDR1 SGDLS and CDR2 YYNGEE. The CDR3 loop spans 18 amino acids. Unmatched junction bases numbered 12, after V lost 1 base and J lost 4 bases.

The chain combines TRBV30 with TRBJ1-2, with 7 positions matching TRBD1. This CDR3 is 15 amino acids long. The trim removed 0 bases at V and 8 bases at J, leaving 12 bases unmatched. Germline V lookup: CDR1 GTSNPN, CDR2 SVGIG (reference sequence). CDR3: CAWSVPGTVARGYTF. CDR3 nucleotides: TGTGCCTGGAGTGTACCAGGGACAGTCGCGCGGGGCTACACCTTC.

The CDR3 loop reads CASSFSGRAGNEQFF. The CDR3 bases are TGTGCCAGCAGCTTCAGCGGGAGGGCCGGGAATGAGCAGTTCTTC. This sequence joins TRBV4-2 and TRBJ2-1, with 10 bases that match TRBD2. The CDR3 covers 15 residues. Per germline, CDR1 LGHNA and CDR2 YNFKEQ. Trimming removed 5 bases from V and 7 bases from J; junction bases left unmatched: 8.

This clone has just one count. The chain recombines TRBV7-8 with TRBJ1-4; no firm D call. Germline values: CDR1 SGHVS, CDR2 FQNEAQ. There are 16 residues in the CDR3. Between the trimmed V and J ends, which lost 0 bases and 5 bases, there was a span of 13 bases. CDR3 residues: CASSLAGSLGNEKLFF. The DNA of the CDR3 is TGTGCCAGCAGCTTAGCGGGGAGCCTTGGGAATGAAAAACTGTTTTTT. The whole variable domain, filled in from reference TRBV7-8 and TRBJ1-4, reads GAGVSQSPRYKVAKRGQDVALRCDPISGHVSLFWYQQALGQGPEFLTYFQNEAQLDKSGLPSDRFFAERPEGSVSTLKIQRTQQEDSAVYLCASSLAGSLGNEKLFFGSGTQLSVL.

The chain has TRBV6-6 and TRBJ1-1; D is undetermined. The germline CDR1 and CDR2 sequences are MNHNY and SVGAGI (reference sequence). The CDR3 is 13 amino acids. V was shortened by 5 bases and J by 4 bases, with 11 bases between the two germline ends. CDR3 in DNA: TGTGCCAGCAGTGAGGGTAGGGCCACTGAAGCTTTCTTT. This translates into CASSEGRATEAFF.

The chain uses TRBV5-1 and TRBJ2-3; weak D call: TRBD2 (6 bases). Per the germline V gene, CDR1 is SGHRS and CDR2 is YFSETQ. Trimming pared 0 bases from V and 5 bases from J, leaving 13 bases between. There are 15 residues in the CDR3. The CDR3 DNA reads TGCGCCAGCAGCTTGGCCACCGGGGGTATAGATACGCAGTATTTT. Translating gives CASSLATGGIDTQYF. The whole variable domain, remainder taken from reference TRBV5-1 and TRBJ2-3, is KAGVTQTPRYLIKTRGQQVTLSCSPISGHRSVSWYQQTPGQGLQFLFEYFSETQRNKGNFPGRFSGRQFSNSRSEMNVSTLELGDSALYLCASSLATGGIDTQYFGPGTRLTVL.

The V and J genes are TRBV15 and TRBJ2-5, with 7 bases identical to TRBD1. Trimming cost V 7 bases and J 2 bases; bases outside gene matches: 4. This CDR3 is built from 13 residues. Germline-derived CDR1 and CDR2 are LNHNV and YYDKDF (reference sequence). CDR3 nucleotides: TGTGCCACCACTACCAGGGGGCAAGAGACCCAGTACTTC. It yields the protein CATTTRGQETQYF. Together with reference TRBV15 and TRBJ2-5, the CDR3 gives the full variable domain: DAMVIQNPRYQVTQFGKPVTLSCSQTLNHNVMYWYQQKSSQAPKLLFHYYDKDFNNEADTPDNFQSRRPNTSFCFLDIRSPGLGDTAMYLCATTTRGQETQYFGPGTRLLVL.

CDR3 coding DNA: TGCGCCAGCAGCTTAGGACAGGTCCGGGGCGAGCAGTACTTC. It encodes CASSLGQVRGEQYF. This chain connects TRBV5-1 to TRBJ2-7; 7 nucleotides line up with TRBD1. V shed 2 bases, J shed 6 bases, and the junction held 8 bases outside the gene matches. The germline gives CDR1 SGHRS, CDR2 YFSETQ. The CDR3 sequence is 14 residues long. The whole variable domain, remainder taken from reference TRBV5-1 and TRBJ2-7, is KAGVTQTPRYLIKTRGQQVTLSCSPISGHRSVSWYQQTPGQGLQFLFEYFSETQRNKGNFPGRFSGRQFSNSRSEMNVSTLELGDSALYLCASSLGQVRGEQYFGPGTRLTVT.

Here the CDR3 DNA reads TGTGCCAGCAGTTTATCGACGGGGGGAACTGAAGCTTTCTTT. This encodes CASSLSTGGTEAFF. The chain employs TRBV27 and TRBJ1-1; possibly TRBD1 for D (5 bases). CDR1 MNHEY and CDR2 SMNVEV come from the germline V gene (reference sequence). Trimming removed 0 bases from V and 5 bases from J, with 10 bases in between. The CDR3 sequence is 14 residues long.

V usage is TRBV9 and J usage is TRBJ2-3, with TRBD2 matching over 10 bases. The trim removed 0 bases at V and 0 bases at J, leaving 7 bases unmatched. The CDR3 has 18 residues. Germline V gene data show CDR1 as SGDLS and CDR2 as YYNGEE. The CDR3 is CASSVAPSTSGSTDTQYF. CDR3 sequence (DNA): TGTGCCAGCAGCGTAGCGCCGTCGACTAGCGGGAGCACAGATACGCAGTATTTT.